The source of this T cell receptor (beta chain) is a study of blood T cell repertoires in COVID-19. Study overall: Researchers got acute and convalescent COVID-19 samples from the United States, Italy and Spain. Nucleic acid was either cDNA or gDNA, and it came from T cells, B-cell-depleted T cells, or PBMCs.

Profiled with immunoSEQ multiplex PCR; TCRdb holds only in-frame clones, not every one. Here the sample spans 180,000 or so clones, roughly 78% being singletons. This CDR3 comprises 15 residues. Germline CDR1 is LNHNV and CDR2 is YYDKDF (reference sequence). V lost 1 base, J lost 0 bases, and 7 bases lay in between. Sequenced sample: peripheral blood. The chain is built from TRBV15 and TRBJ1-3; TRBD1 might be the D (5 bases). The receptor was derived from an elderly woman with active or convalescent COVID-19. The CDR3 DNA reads TGTGCCACCAGCAGAGGACAGAGCTCTGGAAACACCATATATTTT. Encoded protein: CATSRGQSSGNTIYF.